Listed below are T cell receptor beta chains from one sample, sequenced in a study of identical twins. MiXCR, run by TCRdb on the 5' RACE reads, gives a single entry per CDR3 protein. The sample has more than 200,000 distinct CDR3 sequences, about an eighth seen once. The specimen was memory (CD45RO+) T cells sorted from blood. All receptors come from a woman aged 18 to 35 in good health. CDR3s include the opening cysteine and the closing phenylalanine or tryptophan. Fields, in order: V gene, D gene, J gene, clone size, CDR3 DNA, CDR3 protein. D genes are given only for firm matches. The size of a clone is reported for some rows only, either as once, few or many, or as a class for expanded clones.

TRBV6-1	TRBD1	TRBJ1-6	NA	TGTGCCAGCAGTGATGACAGGGACTCACCCCTCCACTTT	CASSDDRDSPLHF
TRBV2	NA	TRBJ2-3	NA	TGTGCCAGCACTAGAGACAGAAGCACAGATACGCAGTATTTT	CASTRDRSTDTQYF
TRBV20-1	TRBD1	TRBJ2-7	NA	TGCAGTGCGGCAGGGGGCCGGGGACCCTACGAGCAGTACTTC	CSAAGGRGPYEQYF
TRBV4-2	NA	TRBJ2-2	NA	TGTGCCAGCAGCCAAGATGTCGGAAACACCGGGGAGCTGTTTTTT	CASSQDVGNTGELFF
TRBV7-9	NA	TRBJ1-1	few	TGTGCCAGCAGCTTACCCGGAGGGGACACTGAAGCTTTCTTT	CASSLPGGDTEAFF
TRBV7-2	NA	TRBJ1-1	few	TGTGCCAGCAGCGGCCGGGGCCTAGGTACTGAAGCTTTCTTT	CASSGRGLGTEAFF
TRBV11-2	TRBD1	TRBJ1-2	NA	TGTGCCAGCAGCTTACGTAACAGGGGGTCAGGGTATGGCTACACCTTC	CASSLRNRGSGYGYTF
TRBV5-1	NA	TRBJ2-7	few	TGCGCCAGCAGACGTCCGGTGCCCTACGAGCAGTACTTC	CASRRPVPYEQYF
TRBV5-1	NA	TRBJ2-5	NA	TGCGCCAGCAGCTTGGGAACGCGCGCCTCCCAAGAGACCCAGTACTTC	CASSLGTRASQETQYF
TRBV27	NA	TRBJ1-1	few	TGTGCCAGCAGTTTAAACTTGAACACTGAAGCTTTCTTT	CASSLNLNTEAFF
TRBV7-8	TRBD1	TRBJ1-5	NA	TGTGCCACGGGCAGGGGGGGTCAGCCCCAGCATTTT	CATGRGGQPQHF
TRBV4-3	NA	TRBJ2-3	few	TGCGCCAGCAGCCAAACGGGTGTTAGCACAGATACGCAGTATTTT	CASSQTGVSTDTQYF
TRBV5-1	NA	TRBJ2-2	few	TGCGCCAGCCACGCGTCTAGCCCTACCGGGGAGCTGTTTTTT	CASHASSPTGELFF
TRBV7-2	NA	TRBJ2-7	NA	TGTGCCAGCAGCGCCTACTTTGATCATGGAGAGCAGTACTTC	CASSAYFDHGEQYF
TRBV6-1	TRBD1	TRBJ1-3	NA	TGTGCCAGCAGTGAAGGTGGACAGGGGGAAAACACCATATATTTT	CASSEGGQGENTIYF
TRBV12-3/TRBV12-4	NA	TRBJ2-5	NA	TGTGCCAGCAGCCACCGGGTCCGGAGGACCCAGTACTTC	CASSHRVRRTQYF
TRBV20-1	NA	TRBJ2-7	few	TGCAGTGCAAGTTGGGGGGCTACCACCTACGAGCAGTACTTC	CSASWGATTYEQYF
TRBV6-2/TRBV6-3	TRBD1	TRBJ2-2	few	TGTGCCAGCAGTTCCGGGACAGACCTCACCGGGGAGCTGTTTTTT	CASSSGTDLTGELFF